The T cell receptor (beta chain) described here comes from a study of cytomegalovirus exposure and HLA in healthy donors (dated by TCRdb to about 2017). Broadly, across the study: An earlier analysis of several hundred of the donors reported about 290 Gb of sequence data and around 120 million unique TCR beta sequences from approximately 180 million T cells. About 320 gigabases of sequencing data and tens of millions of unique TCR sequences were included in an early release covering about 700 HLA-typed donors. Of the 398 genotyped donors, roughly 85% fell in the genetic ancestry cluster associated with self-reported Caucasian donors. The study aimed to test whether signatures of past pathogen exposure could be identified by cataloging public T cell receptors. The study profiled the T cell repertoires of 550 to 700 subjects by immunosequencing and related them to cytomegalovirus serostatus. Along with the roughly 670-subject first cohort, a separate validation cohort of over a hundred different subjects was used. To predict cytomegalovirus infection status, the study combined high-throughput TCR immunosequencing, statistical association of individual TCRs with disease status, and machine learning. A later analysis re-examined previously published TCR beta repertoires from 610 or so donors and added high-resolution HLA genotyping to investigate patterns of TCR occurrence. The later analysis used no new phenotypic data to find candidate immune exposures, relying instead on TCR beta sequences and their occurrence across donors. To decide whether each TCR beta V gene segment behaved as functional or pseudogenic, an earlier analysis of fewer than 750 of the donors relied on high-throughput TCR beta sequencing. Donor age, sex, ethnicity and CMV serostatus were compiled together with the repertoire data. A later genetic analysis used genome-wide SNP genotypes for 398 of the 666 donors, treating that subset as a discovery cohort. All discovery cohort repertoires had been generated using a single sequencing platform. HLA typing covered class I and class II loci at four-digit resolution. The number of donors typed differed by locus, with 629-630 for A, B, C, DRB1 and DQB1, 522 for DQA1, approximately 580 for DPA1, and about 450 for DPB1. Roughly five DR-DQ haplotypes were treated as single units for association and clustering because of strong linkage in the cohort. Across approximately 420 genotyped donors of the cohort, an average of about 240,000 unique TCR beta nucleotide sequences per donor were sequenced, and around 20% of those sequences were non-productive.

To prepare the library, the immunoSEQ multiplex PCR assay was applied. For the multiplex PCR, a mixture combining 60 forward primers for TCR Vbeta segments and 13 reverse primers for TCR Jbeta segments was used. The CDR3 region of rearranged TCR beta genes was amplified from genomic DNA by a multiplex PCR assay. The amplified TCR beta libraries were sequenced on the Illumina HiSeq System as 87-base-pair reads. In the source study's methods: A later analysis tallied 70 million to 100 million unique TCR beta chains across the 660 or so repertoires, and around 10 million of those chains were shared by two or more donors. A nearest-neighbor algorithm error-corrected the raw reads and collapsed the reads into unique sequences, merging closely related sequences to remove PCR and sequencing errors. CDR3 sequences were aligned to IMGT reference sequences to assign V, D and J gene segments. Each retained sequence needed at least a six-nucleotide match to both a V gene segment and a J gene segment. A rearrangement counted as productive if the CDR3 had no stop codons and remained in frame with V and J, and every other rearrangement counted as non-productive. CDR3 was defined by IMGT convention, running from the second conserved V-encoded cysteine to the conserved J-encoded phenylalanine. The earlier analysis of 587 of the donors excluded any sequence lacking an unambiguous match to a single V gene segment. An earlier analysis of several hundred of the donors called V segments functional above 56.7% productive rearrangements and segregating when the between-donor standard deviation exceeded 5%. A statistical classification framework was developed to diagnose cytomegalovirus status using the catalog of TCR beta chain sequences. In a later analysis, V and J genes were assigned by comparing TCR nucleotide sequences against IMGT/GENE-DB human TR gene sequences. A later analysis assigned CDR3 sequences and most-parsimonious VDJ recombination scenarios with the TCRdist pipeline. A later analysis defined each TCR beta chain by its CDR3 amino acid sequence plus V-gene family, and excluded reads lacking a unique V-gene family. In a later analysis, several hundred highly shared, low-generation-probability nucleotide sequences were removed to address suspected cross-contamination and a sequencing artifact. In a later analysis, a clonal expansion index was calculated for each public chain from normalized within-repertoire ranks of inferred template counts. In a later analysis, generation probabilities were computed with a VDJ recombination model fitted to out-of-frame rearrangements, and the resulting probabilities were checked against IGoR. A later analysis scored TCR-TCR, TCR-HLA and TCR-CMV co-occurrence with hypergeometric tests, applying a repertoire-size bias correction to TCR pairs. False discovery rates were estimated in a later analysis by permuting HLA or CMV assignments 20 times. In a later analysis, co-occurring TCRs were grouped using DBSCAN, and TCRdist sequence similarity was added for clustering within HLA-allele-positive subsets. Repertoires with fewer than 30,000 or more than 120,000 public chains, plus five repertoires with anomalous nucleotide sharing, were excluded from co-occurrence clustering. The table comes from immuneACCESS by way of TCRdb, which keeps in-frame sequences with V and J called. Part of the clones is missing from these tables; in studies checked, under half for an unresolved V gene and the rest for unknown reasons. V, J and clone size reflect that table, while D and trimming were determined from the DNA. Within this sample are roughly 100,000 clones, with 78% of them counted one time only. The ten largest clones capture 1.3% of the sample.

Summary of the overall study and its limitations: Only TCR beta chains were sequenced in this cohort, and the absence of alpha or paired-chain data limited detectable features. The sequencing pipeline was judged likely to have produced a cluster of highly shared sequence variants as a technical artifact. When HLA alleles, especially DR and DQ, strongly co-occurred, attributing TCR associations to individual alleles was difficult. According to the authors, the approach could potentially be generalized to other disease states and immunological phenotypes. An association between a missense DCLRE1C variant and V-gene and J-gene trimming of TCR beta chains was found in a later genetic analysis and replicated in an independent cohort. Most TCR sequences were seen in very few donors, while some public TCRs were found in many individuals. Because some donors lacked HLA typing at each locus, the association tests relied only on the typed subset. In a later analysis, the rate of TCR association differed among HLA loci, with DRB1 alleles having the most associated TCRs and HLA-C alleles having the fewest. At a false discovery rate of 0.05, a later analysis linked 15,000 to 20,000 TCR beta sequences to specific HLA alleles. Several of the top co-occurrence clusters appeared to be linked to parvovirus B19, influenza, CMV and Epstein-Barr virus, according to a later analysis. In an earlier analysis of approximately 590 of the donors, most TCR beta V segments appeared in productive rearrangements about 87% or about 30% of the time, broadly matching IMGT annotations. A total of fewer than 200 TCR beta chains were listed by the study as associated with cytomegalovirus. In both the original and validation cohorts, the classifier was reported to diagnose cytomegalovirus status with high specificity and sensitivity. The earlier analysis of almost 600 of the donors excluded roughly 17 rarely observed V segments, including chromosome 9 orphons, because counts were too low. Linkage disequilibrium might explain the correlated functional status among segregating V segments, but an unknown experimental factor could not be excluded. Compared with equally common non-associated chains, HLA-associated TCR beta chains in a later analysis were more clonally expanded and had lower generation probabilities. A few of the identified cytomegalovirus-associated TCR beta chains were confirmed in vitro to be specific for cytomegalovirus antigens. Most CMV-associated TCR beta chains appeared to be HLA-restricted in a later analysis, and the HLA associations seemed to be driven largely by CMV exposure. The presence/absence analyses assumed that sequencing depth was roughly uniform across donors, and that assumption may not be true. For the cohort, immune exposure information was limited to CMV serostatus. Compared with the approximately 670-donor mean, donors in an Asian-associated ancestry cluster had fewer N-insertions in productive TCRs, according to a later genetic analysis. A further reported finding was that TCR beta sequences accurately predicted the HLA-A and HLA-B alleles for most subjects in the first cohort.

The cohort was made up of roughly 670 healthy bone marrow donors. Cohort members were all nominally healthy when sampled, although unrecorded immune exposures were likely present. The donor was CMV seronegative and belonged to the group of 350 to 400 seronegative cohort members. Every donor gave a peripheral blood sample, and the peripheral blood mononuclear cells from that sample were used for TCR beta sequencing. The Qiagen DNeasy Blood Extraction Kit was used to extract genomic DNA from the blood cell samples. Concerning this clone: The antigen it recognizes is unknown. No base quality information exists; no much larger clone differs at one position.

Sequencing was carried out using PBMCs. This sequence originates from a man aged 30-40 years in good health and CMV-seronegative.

Read as DNA, the sequence is TGCGCCAGCAGCCGGACAGGGGACGAGCAGTACTTC. This yields the protein CASSRTGDEQYF. The chain is assembled from TRBV5-1 and TRBJ2-5; 9 of the junction bases match TRBD1. The J call could be wrong; TRBJ2-7 is a better fit for the DNA end. CDR1 SGHRS and CDR2 YFSETQ are derived from the germline V gene. From cysteine to phenylalanine, the CDR3 is 12 amino acids long. Just the 36-base CDR3 DNA is kept, in frame starting at base 1.